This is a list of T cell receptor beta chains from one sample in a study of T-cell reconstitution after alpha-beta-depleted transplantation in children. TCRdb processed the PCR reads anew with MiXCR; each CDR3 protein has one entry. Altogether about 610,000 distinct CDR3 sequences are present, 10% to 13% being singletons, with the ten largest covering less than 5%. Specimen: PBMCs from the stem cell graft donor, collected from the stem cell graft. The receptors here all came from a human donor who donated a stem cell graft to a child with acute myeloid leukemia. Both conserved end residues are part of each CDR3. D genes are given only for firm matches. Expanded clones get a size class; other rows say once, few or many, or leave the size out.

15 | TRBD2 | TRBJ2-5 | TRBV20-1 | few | TGCAGTGCCGTGGGGGCTAGCGGGAGCCAAGAGACCCAGTACTTC | CSAVGASGSQETQYF
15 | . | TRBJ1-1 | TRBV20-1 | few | TGCAGTGCTAGAGATCCAGGGGCGGGTAGTACTGAAGCTTTCTTT | CSARDPGAGSTEAFF
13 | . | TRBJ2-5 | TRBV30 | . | TGTGCCTGGAGTTGGTCGCCTCAAGAGACCCAGTACTTC | CAWSWSPQETQYF
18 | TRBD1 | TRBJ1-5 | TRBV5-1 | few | TGCGCCAGCAGCTTAAAGCCCACTTCGGGACAGGGAGGTCAGCCCCAGCATTTT | CASSLKPTSGQGGQPQHF
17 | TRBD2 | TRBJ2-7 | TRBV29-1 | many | TGCAGCGTACCTTCGCTCCGTCTAGCGGGAAATTGCGACGAGCAGTACTTC | CSVPSLRLAGNCDEQYF
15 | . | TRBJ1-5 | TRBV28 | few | TGTGCCAGCACCCGGGTCAGCCTGAGAATCGAGCCCCAGCATTTT | CASTRVSLRIEPQHF
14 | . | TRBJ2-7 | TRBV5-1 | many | TGCGCCAGCAGCTTGGGTTCTGCCAACGACGAGCAGTACTTC | CASSLGSANDEQYF
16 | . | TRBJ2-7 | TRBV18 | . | TGTGCCAGCTCACCACGTCCGACAGGAGGTGGGGAGGAGCAGTACTTC | CASSPRPTGGGEEQYF
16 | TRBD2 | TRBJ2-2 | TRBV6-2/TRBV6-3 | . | TGTGCCAGCAGTCTAAGCGGGAGGAAGAACACCGGGGAGCTGTTTTTT | CASSLSGRKNTGELFF
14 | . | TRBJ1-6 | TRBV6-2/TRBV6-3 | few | TGTGCCAGCAGACAAACAGGGACCAATTCACCCCTCCACTTT | CASRQTGTNSPLHF
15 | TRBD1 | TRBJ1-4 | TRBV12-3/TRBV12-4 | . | TGTGCCAGCAGTTCACCGGGACAGGGAGAAGAAAAACTGTTTTTT | CASSSPGQGEEKLFF
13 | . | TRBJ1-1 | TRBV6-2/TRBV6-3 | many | TGTGCCAGCAGTTCGGGTCTAGGCACTGAAGCTTTCTTT | CASSSGLGTEAFF
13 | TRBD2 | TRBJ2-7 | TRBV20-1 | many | TGCAGTGCTCTTAGCGGGAGATCCTACGAGCAGTACTTC | CSALSGRSYEQYF
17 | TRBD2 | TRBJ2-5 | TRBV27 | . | TGTGCCAGCAGTCTCACCGTGGGCCCCGGGGGGCAAGAGACCCAGTACTTC | CASSLTVGPGGQETQYF
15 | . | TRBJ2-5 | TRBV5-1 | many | TGCGCCAGCAGCTTGGAGGCGGGTCCCCAAGAGACCCAGTACTTC | CASSLEAGPQETQYF
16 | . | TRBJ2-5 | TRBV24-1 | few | TGTGCCACCAGTGCCACGGGAGGGGGCGGACAAGAGACCCAGTACTTC | CATSATGGGGQETQYF
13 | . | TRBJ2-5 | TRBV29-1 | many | TGCAGCGTTCGGAACAGGTTCCAAGAGACCCAGTACTTC | CSVRNRFQETQYF
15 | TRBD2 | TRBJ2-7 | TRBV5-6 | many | TGTGCCAGCAGCTTGGTGCGGGGGAAAGTGGGGGAGCAGTACTTC | CASSLVRGKVGEQYF
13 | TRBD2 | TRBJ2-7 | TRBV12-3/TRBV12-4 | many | TGCCCCAAGGTGCCTAGCGGGGACTACGAGCAGTACTTC | CPKVPSGDYEQYF
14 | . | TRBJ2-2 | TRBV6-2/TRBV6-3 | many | TGTGCCAGCAGCCCCACTAGGAACACCGGGGAGCTGTTTTTT | CASSPTRNTGELFF
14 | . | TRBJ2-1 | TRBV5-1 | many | TGCGCCAGCAGGGGCTCCCAGACCTACAATGAGCAGTTCTTC | CASRGSQTYNEQFF
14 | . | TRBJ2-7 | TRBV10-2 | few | TGCGCCAGCAGTGAGAGGTGGACGAGCTACGAGCAGTACTTC | CASSERWTSYEQYF
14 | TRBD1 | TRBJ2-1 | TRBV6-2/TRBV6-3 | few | TGTGCCACCATGAACCGGGACAGGGAACATGAGCAGTTCTTC | CATMNRDREHEQFF
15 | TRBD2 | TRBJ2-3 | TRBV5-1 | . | TGCGCCAGCACCCGTGCTAGCGGGACTCCAGATACGCAGTATTTT | CASTRASGTPDTQYF
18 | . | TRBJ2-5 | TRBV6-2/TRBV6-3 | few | TGTGCCAGCAGTTACTCTTTCAGGGCTACGAGCCGCCAAGAGACCCAGTACTTC | CASSYSFRATSRQETQYF
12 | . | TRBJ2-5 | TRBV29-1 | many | TGCAGCGTTGGAGCAGGGGCGGAGACCCAGTACTTC | CSVGAGAETQYF
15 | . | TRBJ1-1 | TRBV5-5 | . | TGTGCCAGCAGCTCCTTTGGGGGGTCGAACACTGAAGCTTTCTTT | CASSSFGGSNTEAFF
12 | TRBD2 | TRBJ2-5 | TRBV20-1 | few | TGCAGTGCGCCGAGCGGGGGCGATCCCCAGTACTTC | CSAPSGGDPQYF
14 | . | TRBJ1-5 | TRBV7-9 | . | TGTGCCAGCAGCCAACAGGGAAGCAATCAGCCCCAGCATTTT | CASSQQGSNQPQHF
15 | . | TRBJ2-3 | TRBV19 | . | TGTGCCAGTAGTGATACGGGGTGGAGCACAGATACGCAGTATTTT | CASSDTGWSTDTQYF
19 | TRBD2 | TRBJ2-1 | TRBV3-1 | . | TGTGCCAGCTGTTTTCTGGGGACTAGCGGGAGGGGCTCCTACAATGAGCAGTTCTTC | CASCFLGTSGRGSYNEQFF
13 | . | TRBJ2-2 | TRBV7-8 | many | TGTGCCAGCAGCACCGGGAACACCGGGGAGCTGTTTTTT | CASSTGNTGELFF
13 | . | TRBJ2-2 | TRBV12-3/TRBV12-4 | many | TGTGCCAGCAGTGAAATTAACACCGGGGAGCTGTTTTTT | CASSEINTGELFF
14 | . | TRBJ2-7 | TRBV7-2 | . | TGTGCCAGCAGCCCGGCGGGGATACCCCACGAGCAGTACTTC | CASSPAGIPHEQYF
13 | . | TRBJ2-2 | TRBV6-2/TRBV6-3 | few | TGTGCCACCACAGGGCGTGGGGCCGGGGAGCTGTTTTTT | CATTGRGAGELFF
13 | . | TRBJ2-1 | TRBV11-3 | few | TGTGCCAGCAGTAGTCAACCCTACAATGAGCAGTTCTTC | CASSSQPYNEQFF
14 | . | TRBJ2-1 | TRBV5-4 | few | TGTGCCAGCAGCTTGGTTGGAAGGTGGCGGGAGCAGTTCTTC | CASSLVGRWREQFF
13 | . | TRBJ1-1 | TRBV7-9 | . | TGTGCCAGCAGCCATAGGTGGGGGGTAGTAGCTTTCTTT | CASSHRWGVVAFF
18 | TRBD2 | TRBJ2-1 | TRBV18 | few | TGTGCCAGCTCCTCCGGGACTAGCGGGAGGAGCTCCTACAATGAGCAGTTCTTC | CASSSGTSGRSSYNEQFF